These T cell receptor beta chains were read from a single sample in a study of blood T cell repertoires in COVID-19. TCRdb's copy holds only in-frame clones and misses some; the assay was immunoSEQ multiplex PCR. The sample includes approximately 260,000 clones, 75% to 90% seen only once; the top ten take around 6%. The sequencing sample was made of PBMCs or T cells enriched from blood (not recorded which). These receptors originate from a young woman with acute COVID-19. Each CDR3 is given with its conserved first and last residue. The D gene is left open where the match is weak. Rows give clone size only sometimes, using once, few, many, or a class for an expanded clone.

size	D	V	J	DNA	CDR3
.	TRBD1	TRBV12-5	TRBJ1-2	TGTGCTAGTGGCAACAACACAGGGGGCTGGGTTGGCTACACCTTC	CASGNNTGGWVGYTF
few	.	TRBV6-1	TRBJ2-7	TGTGCCAGCAGTGAGGGGGTGATGCAGGGACTTAACCCTCGTTTC	CASSEGVMQGLNPRF
.	TRBD2	TRBV7-3	TRBJ2-3	TGTGCCAGCAGTTCGGGACTAGCGGGAACCACAGATACGCAGTATTTT	CASSSGLAGTTDTQYF
.	TRBD1	TRBV18	TRBJ1-5	TGTGCCAGCTCACCACTCCAACGGGACAGGGCAGATCAGCCCCAGCATTTT	CASSPLQRDRADQPQHF
.	.	TRBV3-1/TRBV3-2	TRBJ1-5	TGTGCCAGCAGCCAATCTATCGCGGGGGCGCGACAGCCCCAGCATTTT	CASSQSIAGARQPQHF
.	TRBD1	TRBV7-8	TRBJ1-1	TGTGCCAGCAGCTTATTCGACAGGGGCTCTGAAGCTTTCTTT	CASSLFDRGSEAFF
.	.	TRBV7-9	TRBJ1-5	TGTGCCAGCAGCAATTCGGGGAACAATCAGCCCCAGCATTTT	CASSNSGNNQPQHF
.	.	TRBV19	TRBJ2-2	TGTGCCAGTAGGGAGACGTACGGCACCCGAGAGTACACCGGGGAGCTGTTTTTT	CASRETYGTREYTGELFF
few	.	TRBV2	TRBJ1-4	TGTGCCAGCACTAGGGAAAAACTGTTTTTT	CASTREKLFF
.	.	TRBV11-2	TRBJ1-5	TGTGCCAGCAGCTTAGATCCGAGGTTGGGCAATCAGCCCCAGCATTTT	CASSLDPRLGNQPQHF
.	TRBD1	TRBV3-1/TRBV3-2	TRBJ2-2	TGTGCCAGCAGTTTAACAGGGGACCACACCGGGGAGCTGTTTTTT	CASSLTGDHTGELFF
.	TRBD1	TRBV14	TRBJ2-7	TGTGCCAGCAGCCAGAAAGACAGGGCCTACGAGCAGTACTTC	CASSQKDRAYEQYF
.	.	TRBV5-8	TRBJ2-5	TGTGCCAGCAGCTTGCGGACAGCCCAAGAGACCCAGTACTTC	CASSLRTAQETQYF
.	TRBD1	TRBV6-5	TRBJ1-1	TGTGCCAGCAGAACGGGACAGGGGAGGACTGAAGCTTTCTTT	CASRTGQGRTEAFF
.	TRBD1	TRBV29-1	TRBJ1-5	TGCAGCGTCAGCGGCCGGACAGGGGAGCCCCAGCATTTT	CSVSGRTGEPQHF
.	.	TRBV19	TRBJ1-4	TGTGCCAGTAGTACCGTATCTACAACTAATGAAAAACTGTTTTTT	CASSTVSTTNEKLFF
.	TRBD2	TRBV5-5	TRBJ2-5	TGTGCCAGCAGCCGTGGACTAAGCGGGGTCGAGACCCAGTACTTC	CASSRGLSGVETQYF
.	TRBD2	TRBV10-2	TRBJ2-7	TGCGCCAGCAGCGCCGGCGGGAGTCGTTACGAGCAGTACTTC	CASSAGGSRYEQYF
.	TRBD1	TRBV2	TRBJ2-4	TGTGCCAGCAGTGAAGTCAGGGGGCTGATCGACAAAAACATTCAGTACTTC	CASSEVRGLIDKNIQYF
.	.	TRBV19	TRBJ1-1	TGTGCCAGTAGTCCGGACATAGTGAACACTGAAGCTTTCTTT	CASSPDIVNTEAFF
.	.	TRBV9	TRBJ2-7	TGTGCCAGCAGCGTATCACCGACTACCTACGAGCAGTACTTC	CASSVSPTTYEQYF
.	.	TRBV7-8	TRBJ2-5	TGTGCCAGCAGCCCCCGGGAGACCCAGTACTTC	CASSPRETQYF
.	.	TRBV19	TRBJ2-1	TGTGCCAGTAGCCACAGATACGGATACAATGAGCAGTTCTTC	CASSHRYGYNEQFF
.	.	TRBV11-3	TRBJ1-3	TGTGCCAGCAGTCCCCGGACAATGCCTGGAAACACCATATATTTT	CASSPRTMPGNTIYF
.	.	TRBV29-1	TRBJ1-4	TGCAGCGTTGGAGGCAGTTCCTCCGAAAAACTGTTTTTT	CSVGGSSSEKLFF
.	TRBD2	TRBV9	TRBJ2-3	TGTGCCAGCAGCGTAGAACTAGCGGGAGGTCAAGATACGCAGTATTTT	CASSVELAGGQDTQYF
.	TRBD1	TRBV5-5	TRBJ2-2	TGTGCCAGCAGCTTGGGATCGTGGACAGGGGGCGGCGGGGAGCTGTTTTTT	CASSLGSWTGGGGELFF
.	.	TRBV19	TRBJ1-1	TGTGCCAGTAGTATCATCGGGGGAATCACTGAAGCTTTCTTT	CASSIIGGITEAFF
.	.	TRBV2	TRBJ2-1	TGTGCCAGCAGGGGTCTAGGGACTTTCTCCTACAATGAGCAGTTCTTC	CASRGLGTFSYNEQFF
.	.	TRBV29-1	TRBJ1-1	TGCAGCGCGTGCCAGACTATGAACACTGAAGCTTTCTTT	CSACQTMNTEAFF
.	.	TRBV7-9	TRBJ2-2	TGTGCCAGCAGCCTCGGGACTTTCGAGACTTTGAACACCGGGGAGCTGTTTTTT	CASSLGTFETLNTGELFF
.	.	TRBV7-9	TRBJ1-4	TGTGCCAGCAGCCGCGCGGCGGGGGGCAATGAAAAACTGTTTTTT	CASSRAAGGNEKLFF
few	.	TRBV23-1	TRBJ1-5	TGCGCCAGCAGTCGGTCAGATTCTACAGATCAGCCCCAGCATTTT	CASSRSDSTDQPQHF
.	TRBD2	TRBV30	TRBJ2-1	TGTGCCTGGAGCGGGCGCGAACTAGCGGGGAAAAATGAGCAGTTCTTC	CAWSGRELAGKNEQFF
.	TRBD1	TRBV27	TRBJ2-6	TGTGCCAGCACCCCCAAAACAAACAGGGGGCTAATATCCGGGGCCAACGTCCTGACTTTC	CASTPKTNRGLISGANVLTF
.	.	TRBV11-2	TRBJ2-4	TGTGCCAGCAGCTTAGTTATGAGCAAAAACATTCAGTACTTC	CASSLVMSKNIQYF
.	TRBD2	TRBV9	TRBJ2-5	TGTGCCAGCAGCGGACTAGCGGGAGATGGGGAGACCCAGTACTTC	CASSGLAGDGETQYF
once	.	TRBV3-1/TRBV3-2	TRBJ2-2	TGTGCCAGCAGCCAAGATGTTCTAGGACTTGCGAACACCGGGGAGCTGTTTTTT	CASSQDVLGLANTGELFF
.	TRBD1	TRBV7-8	TRBJ2-3	TGTGCCAGCAGCTCCAGGGGGTACGGCACAGATACGCAGTATTTT	CASSSRGYGTDTQYF
.	TRBD1	TRBV6-5	TRBJ1-6	TGTGCCAGCAGTTACTCAGGGGGCCGATCACCCCTCCACTTT	CASSYSGGRSPLHF
.	.	TRBV28	TRBJ2-3	TGTGCCAGCCTGGCCCGGGGTCGGGCAGATACGCAGTATTTT	CASLARGRADTQYF
.	.	TRBV28	TRBJ2-2	TGTGCCAGCAGCCCGGGGGCCGGGGAGCTGTTTTTT	CASSPGAGELFF
.	.	TRBV25-1	TRBJ1-2	TGTGCCAGCAGTGAGACTTCTGGCTACACCTTC	CASSETSGYTF
.	.	TRBV6-5	TRBJ2-7	TGTGCCAGCAGCGGACAGCGGTCCTACGAGCAGTACTTC	CASSGQRSYEQYF
.	TRBD2	TRBV11-2	TRBJ2-5	TGTGCCAGCAGCTTAGTGGGTGCTAGCGGGAGAGAGACCCAGTACTTC	CASSLVGASGRETQYF
.	.	TRBV3-1/TRBV3-2	TRBJ1-1	TGTGCCAGCAGCCAAGTTGGGTGGGGGGACACTGAAGCTTTCTTT	CASSQVGWGDTEAFF
few	TRBD2	TRBV4-2	TRBJ2-5	TGTGCCAGCAGCCAGGGGACTAGCGGGTTCCAAGAGACCCAGTACTTC	CASSQGTSGFQETQYF
.	.	TRBV12-3/TRBV12-4	TRBJ1-1	TGTGCCAGCAGTATCAGGGAGGACACTGAAGCTTTCTTT	CASSIREDTEAFF